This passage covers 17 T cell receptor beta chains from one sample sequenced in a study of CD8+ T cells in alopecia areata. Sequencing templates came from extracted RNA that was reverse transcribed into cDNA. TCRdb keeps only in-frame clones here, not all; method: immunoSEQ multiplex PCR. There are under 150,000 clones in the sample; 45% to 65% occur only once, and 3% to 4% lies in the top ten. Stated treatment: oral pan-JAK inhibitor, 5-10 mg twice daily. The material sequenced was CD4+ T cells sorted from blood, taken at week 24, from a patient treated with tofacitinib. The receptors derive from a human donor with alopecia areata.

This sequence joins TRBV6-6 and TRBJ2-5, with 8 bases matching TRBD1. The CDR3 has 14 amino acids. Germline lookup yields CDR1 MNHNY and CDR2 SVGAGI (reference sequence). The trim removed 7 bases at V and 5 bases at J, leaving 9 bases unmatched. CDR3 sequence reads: CASTAGGASETQYF. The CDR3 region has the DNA TGTGCCAGCACTGCAGGGGGCGCCTCGGAGACCCAGTACTTC.

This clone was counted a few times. The CDR3 bases are TGTGCCAGCAGCTTGGACAGGGCTAGCGGTTCTGAAGCTTTCTTT. Amino acids: CASSLDRASGSEAFF. The rearrangement links TRBV7-9 to TRBJ1-1, with TRBD1 matching 8 bases. V was clipped by 3 bases and J by 6 bases; unmatched bases: 9. Germline V gene sequence: CDR1 SEHNR, CDR2 FQNEAQ (reference sequence). The CDR3 length is 15 residues.

The CDR3 is CSVAEGWTYEQYF. CDR3 DNA: TGCAGCGTCGCGGAGGGGTGGACCTACGAGCAGTACTTC. The rearrangement links TRBV29-1 to TRBJ2-5; weak D call: TRBD2 (6 bases). Judging by the DNA end, TRBJ2-7 fits better; the J call may be wrong. This CDR3 has 13 amino acids. In germline, CDR1 is SQVTM, CDR2 ANQGSEA.

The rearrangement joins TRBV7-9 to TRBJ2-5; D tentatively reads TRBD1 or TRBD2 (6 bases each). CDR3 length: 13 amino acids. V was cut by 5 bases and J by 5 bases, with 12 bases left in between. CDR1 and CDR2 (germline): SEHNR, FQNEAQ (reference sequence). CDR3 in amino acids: CASSPGGPETQYF. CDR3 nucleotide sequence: TGTGCCAGCAGCCCTGGGGGGCCGGAGACCCAGTACTTC.

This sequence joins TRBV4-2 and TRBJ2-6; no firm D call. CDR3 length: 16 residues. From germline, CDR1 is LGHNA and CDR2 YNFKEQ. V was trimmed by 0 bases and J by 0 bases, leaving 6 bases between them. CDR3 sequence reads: CASSQEWDSGANVLTF. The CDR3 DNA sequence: TGTGCCAGCAGCCAAGAGTGGGACTCTGGGGCCAACGTCCTGACTTTC.

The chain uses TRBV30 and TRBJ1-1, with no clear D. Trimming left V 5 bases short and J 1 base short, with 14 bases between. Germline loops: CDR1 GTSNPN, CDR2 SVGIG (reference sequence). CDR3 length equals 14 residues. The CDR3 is CAWADHRRNTEAFF. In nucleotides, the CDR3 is TGTGCCTGGGCCGACCACCGAAGGAACACTGAAGCTTTCTTT.

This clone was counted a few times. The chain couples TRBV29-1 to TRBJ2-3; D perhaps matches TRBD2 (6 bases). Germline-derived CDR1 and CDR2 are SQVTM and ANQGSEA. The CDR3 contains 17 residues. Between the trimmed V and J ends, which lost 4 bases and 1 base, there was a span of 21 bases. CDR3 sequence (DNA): TGCAGCGTTGTCCGGGGGACGGGGCGGGCCGGCACAGATACGCAGTATTTT. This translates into CSVVRGTGRAGTDTQYF.

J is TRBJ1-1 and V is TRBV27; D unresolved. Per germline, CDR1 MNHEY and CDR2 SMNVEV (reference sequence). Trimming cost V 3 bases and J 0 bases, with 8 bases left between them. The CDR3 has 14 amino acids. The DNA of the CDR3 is TGTGCCAGCAGTTTGCGGACGGTGAACACTGAAGCTTTCTTT. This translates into CASSLRTVNTEAFF.

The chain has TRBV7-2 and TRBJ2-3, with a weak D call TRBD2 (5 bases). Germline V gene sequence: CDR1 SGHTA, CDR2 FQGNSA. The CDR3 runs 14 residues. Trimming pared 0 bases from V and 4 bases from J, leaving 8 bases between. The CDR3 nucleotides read TGTGCCAGCAGCTTAGCTCGGGAATCAGATACGCAGTATTTT. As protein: CASSLARESDTQYF.

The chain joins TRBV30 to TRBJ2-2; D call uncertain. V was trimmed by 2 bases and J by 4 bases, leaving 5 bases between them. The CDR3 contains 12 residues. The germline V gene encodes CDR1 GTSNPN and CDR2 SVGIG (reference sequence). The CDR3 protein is CAWSLSTGELFF. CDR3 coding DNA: TGTGCCTGGAGTTTAAGCACCGGGGAGCTGTTTTTT.

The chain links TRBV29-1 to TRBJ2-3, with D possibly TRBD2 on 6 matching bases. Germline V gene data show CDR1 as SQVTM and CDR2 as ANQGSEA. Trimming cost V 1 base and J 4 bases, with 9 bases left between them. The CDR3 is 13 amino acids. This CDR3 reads CSVEGPGADTQYF. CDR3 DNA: TGCAGCGTTGAAGGACCGGGGGCAGATACGCAGTATTTT.

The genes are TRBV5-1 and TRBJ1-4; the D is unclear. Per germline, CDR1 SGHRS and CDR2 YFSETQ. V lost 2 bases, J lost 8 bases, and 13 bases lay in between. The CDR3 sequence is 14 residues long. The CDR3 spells CASSFEARAEKLFF. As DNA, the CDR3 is TGCGCCAGCAGCTTCGAGGCCCGGGCGGAAAAACTGTTTTTT.

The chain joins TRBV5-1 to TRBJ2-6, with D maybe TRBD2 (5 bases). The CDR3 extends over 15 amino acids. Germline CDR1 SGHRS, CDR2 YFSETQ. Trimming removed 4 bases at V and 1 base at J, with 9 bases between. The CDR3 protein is CASSVPGSGANVLTF. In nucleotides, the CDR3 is TGCGCCAGCAGCGTCCCGGGGTCTGGGGCCAACGTCCTGACTTTC.

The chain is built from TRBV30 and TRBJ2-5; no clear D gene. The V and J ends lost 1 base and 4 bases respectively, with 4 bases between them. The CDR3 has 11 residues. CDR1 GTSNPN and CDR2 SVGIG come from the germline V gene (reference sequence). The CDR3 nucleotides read TGTGCCTGGAGTGGGTTAGAGACCCAGTACTTC. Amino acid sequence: CAWSGLETQYF.

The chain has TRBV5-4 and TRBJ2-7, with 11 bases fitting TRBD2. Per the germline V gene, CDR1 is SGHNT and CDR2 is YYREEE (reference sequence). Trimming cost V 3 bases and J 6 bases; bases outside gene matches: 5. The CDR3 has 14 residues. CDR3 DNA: TGTGCCAGCAGCTCTGCTAGCGGGGGGCCCGAGCAGTACTTC. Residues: CASSSASGGPEQYF.

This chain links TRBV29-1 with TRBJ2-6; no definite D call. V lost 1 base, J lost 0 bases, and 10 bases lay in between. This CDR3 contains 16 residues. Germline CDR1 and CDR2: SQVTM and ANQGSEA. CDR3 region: CSVEVRSSSGANVLTF. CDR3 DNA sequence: TGCAGCGTTGAAGTAAGATCCAGCTCTGGGGCCAACGTCCTGACTTTC. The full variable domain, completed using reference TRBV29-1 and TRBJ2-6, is SAVISQKPSRDICQRGTSLTIQCQVDSQVTMMFWYRQQPGQSLTLIATANQGSEATYESGFVIDKFPISRPNLTFSTLTVSNMSPEDSSIYLCSVEVRSSSGANVLTFGAGSRLTVL.

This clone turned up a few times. The CDR3 here is CASRPGTGVSPLHF. The DNA of the CDR3 is TGTGCCAGCAGGCCCGGGACAGGGGTCTCACCCCTCCACTTT. The rearrangement uses TRBV6-5 and TRBJ1-6, with 10 bases aligning to TRBD1. The germline V gene encodes CDR1 MNHEY and CDR2 SVGAGI. CDR3 length: 14 residues. Trimming took 6 bases from V and 10 from J; bases not matched to a gene: 6.